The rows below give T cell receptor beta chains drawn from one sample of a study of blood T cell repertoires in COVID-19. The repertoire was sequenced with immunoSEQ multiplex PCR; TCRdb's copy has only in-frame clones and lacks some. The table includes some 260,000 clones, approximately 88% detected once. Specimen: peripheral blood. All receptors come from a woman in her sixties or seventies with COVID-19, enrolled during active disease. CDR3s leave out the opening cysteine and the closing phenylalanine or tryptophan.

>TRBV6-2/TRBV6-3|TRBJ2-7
ASSHDPGQGAYEQY
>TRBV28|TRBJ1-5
ASTLGSGMVVQPQH
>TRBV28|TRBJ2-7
ASSRNRVGEQY
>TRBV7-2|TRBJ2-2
ASSQIGTGELF
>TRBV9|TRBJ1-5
ASSAGTGGLQPQH
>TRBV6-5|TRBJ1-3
ASSPRFSSGNTIY
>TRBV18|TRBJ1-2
ASSRQGQTNYGYT
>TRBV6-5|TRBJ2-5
ASSSGRETQY
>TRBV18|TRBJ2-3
ASSPGGTSTDTQY
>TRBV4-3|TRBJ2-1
ASSLTSGTYNEQF
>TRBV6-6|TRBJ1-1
ASSFQGGDTEAF
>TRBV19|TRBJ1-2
ASSGTTANYGYT
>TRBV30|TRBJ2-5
AWSVQQETQY
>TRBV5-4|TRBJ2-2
ASSLTGGLTGELF
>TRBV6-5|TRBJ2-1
ASSYSGAVGEQF
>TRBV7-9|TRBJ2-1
ASSLMLAEQF
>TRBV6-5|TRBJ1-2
ASRIDRQGSYT
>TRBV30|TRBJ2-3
AWSAQTRQDTQY
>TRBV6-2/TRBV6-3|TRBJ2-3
ASSYSETSTDTQY
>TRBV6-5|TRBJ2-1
ASRTGLALNNEQF
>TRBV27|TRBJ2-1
ASSLLLAGVGDEQF
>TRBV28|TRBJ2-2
ASKTSLSGNPNTGELF
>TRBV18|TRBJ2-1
ASSPDHLGGRGYNEQF
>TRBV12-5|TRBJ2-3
ASSASYTDTQY
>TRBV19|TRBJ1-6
ASSITGRSPLH
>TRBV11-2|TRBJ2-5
ASSLAGGNQETQY
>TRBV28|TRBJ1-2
ASSPYATGGAGYGYT
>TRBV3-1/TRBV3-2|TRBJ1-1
ASSQGWSTEAF